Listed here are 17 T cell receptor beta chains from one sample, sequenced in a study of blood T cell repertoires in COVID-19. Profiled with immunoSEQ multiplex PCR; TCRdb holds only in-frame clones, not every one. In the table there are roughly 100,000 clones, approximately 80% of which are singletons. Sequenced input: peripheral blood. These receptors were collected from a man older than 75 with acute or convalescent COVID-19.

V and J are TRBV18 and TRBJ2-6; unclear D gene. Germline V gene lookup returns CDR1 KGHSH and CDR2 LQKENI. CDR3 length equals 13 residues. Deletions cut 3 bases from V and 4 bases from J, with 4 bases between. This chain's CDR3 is CASSPFGANVLTF. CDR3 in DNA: TGTGCCAGCTCACCCTTCGGGGCCAACGTCCTGACTTTC.

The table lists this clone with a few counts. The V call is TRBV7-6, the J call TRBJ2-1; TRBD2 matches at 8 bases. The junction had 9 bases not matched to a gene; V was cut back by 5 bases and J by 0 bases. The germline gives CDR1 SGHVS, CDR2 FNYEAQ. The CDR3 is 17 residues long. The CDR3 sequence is CASSAGWAGGSYNEQFF. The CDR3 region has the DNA TGTGCCAGCAGCGCCGGTTGGGCGGGGGGCTCCTACAATGAGCAGTTCTTC.

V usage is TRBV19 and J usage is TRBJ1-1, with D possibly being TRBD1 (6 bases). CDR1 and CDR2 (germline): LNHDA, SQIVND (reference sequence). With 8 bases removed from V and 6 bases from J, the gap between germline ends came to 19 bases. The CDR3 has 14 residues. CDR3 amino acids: CASLNFRGRSEAFF. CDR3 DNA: TGTGCCAGTTTAAACTTCAGGGGCAGGTCTGAAGCTTTCTTT.

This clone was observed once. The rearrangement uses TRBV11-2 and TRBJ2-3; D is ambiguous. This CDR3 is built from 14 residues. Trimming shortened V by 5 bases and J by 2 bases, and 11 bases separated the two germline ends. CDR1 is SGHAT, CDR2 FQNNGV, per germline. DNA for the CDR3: TGTGCCAGCAGCCCTAAAGCGATCACAGATACGCAGTATTTT. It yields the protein CASSPKAITDTQYF.

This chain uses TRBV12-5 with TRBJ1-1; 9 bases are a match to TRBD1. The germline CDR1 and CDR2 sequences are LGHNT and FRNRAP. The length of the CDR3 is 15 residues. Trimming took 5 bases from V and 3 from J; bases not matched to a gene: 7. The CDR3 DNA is TGTGCTAGTGGTCCACAGGGGGCTCTTGACACTGAAGCTTTCTTT. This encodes CASGPQGALDTEAFF.

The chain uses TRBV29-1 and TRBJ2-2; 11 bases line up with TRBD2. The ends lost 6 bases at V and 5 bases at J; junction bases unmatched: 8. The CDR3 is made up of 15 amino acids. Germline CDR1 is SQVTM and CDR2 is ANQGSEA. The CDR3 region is CSVKIAGGITGELFF. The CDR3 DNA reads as TGCAGCGTCAAGATAGCGGGAGGGATAACCGGGGAGCTGTTTTTT.

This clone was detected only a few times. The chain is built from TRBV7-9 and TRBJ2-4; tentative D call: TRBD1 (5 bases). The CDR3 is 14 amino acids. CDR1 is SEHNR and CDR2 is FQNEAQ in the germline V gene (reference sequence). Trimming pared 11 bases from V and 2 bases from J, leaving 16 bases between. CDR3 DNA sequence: TGTGCCTCGGGCAGGGAAGGGACCAAAAACATTCAGTACTTC. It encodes CASGREGTKNIQYF. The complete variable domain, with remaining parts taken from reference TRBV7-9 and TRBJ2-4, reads DTGVSQNPRHKITKRGQNVTFRCDPISEHNRLYWYRQTLGQGPEFLTYFQNEAQLEKSRLLSDRFSAERPKGSFSTLEIQRTEQGDSAMYLCASGREGTKNIQYFGAGTRLSVL.

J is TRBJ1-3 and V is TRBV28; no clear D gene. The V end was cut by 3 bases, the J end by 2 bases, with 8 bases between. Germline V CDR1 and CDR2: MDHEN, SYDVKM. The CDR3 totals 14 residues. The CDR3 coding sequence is TGTGCCAGCAGTTTCAGGCAACCTGGAAACACCATATATTTT. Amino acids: CASSFRQPGNTIYF.

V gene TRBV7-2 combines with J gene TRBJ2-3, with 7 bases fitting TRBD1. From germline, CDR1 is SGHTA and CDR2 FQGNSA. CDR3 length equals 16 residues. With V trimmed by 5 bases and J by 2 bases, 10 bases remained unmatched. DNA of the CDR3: TGTGCCAGCAGCAGACAGGGAACAAGTTTCACAGATACGCAGTATTTT. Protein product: CASSRQGTSFTDTQYF.

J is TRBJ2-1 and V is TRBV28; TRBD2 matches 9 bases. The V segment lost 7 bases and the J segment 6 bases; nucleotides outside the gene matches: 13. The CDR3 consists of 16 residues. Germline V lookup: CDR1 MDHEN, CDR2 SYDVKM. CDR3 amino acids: CASTGVAGVRGNEQFF. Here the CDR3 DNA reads TGTGCCAGCACCGGGGTAGCGGGAGTCCGGGGCAATGAGCAGTTCTTC.

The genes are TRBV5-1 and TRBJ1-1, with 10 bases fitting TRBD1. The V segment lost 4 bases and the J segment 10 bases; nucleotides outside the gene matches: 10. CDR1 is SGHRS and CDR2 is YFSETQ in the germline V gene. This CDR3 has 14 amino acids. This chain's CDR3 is CASSPVPGQGTAFF. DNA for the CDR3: TGCGCCAGCAGCCCTGTCCCGGGACAGGGGACAGCTTTCTTT.

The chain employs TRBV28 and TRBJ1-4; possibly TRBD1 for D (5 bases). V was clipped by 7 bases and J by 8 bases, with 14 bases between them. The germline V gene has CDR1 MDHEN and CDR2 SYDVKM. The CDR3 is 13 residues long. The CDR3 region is CASTRGGREKLFF. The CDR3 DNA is TGTGCCAGCACCCGGGGGGGGAGAGAAAAACTGTTTTTT. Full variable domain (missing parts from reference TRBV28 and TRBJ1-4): DVKVTQSSRYLVKRTGEKVFLECVQDMDHENMFWYRQDPGLGLRLIYFSYDVKMKEKGDIPEGYSVSREKKERFSLILESASTNQTSMYLCASTRGGREKLFFGSGTQLSVL.

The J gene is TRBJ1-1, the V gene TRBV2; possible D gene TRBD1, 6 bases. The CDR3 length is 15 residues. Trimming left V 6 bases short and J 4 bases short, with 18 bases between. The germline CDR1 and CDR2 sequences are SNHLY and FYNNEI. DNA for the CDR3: TGTGCCAGCAGCTCAACAGGGAGTGGGAGCACTGAAGCTTTCTTT. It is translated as CASSSTGSGSTEAFF.

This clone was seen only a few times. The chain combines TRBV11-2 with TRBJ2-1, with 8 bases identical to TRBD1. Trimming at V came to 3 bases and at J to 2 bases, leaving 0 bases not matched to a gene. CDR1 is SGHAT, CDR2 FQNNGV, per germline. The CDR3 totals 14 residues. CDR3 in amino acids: CASSLTGAYNEQFF. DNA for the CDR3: TGTGCCAGCAGCTTGACAGGGGCCTACAATGAGCAGTTCTTC.

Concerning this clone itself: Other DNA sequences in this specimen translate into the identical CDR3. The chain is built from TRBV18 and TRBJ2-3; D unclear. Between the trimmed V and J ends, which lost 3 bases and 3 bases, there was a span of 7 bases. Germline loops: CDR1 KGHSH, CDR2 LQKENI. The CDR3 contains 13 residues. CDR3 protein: CASSPAGTDTQYF. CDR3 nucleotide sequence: TGTGCCAGCTCACCGGCCGGGACAGATACGCAGTATTTT.

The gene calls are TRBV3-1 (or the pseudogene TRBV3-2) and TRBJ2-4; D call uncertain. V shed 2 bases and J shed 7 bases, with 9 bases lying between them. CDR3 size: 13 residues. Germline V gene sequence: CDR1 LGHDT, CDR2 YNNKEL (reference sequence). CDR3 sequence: CASSQSGWNIQYF. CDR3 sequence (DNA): TGTGCCAGCAGCCAATCCGGGTGGAACATTCAGTACTTC.

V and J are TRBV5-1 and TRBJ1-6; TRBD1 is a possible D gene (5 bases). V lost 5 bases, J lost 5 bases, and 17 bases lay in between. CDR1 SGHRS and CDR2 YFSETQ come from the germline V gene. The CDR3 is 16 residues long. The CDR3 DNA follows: TGCGCCAGCAGTTTTTTACCGGGACTAAATAATTCACCCCTCCACTTT. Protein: CASSFLPGLNNSPLHF.